This T cell receptor beta chain appears in the sequencing data of a study of T cell responses to AZD1222 COVID-19 vaccine. V lost 3 bases, J lost 8 bases, and 17 bases lay in between. CDR1 is MNHEY and CDR2 is SMNVEV in the germline V gene (reference sequence). This CDR3 contains 16 residues. Sequencing used immunoSEQ multiplex PCR; TCRdb keeps in-frame clones, though not all of them. The sample has about 120,000 clones; 75% to 95% are singletons. The TCR originated in an adult in good health. This specimen was peripheral blood, taken on day 0 of AZD1222 vaccination. The V call is TRBV27, the J call TRBJ1-6; D perhaps matches TRBD1 (5 bases). CDR3 sequence reads: CASSFAIPGRDSPLHF. CDR3 DNA: TGTGCCAGCAGTTTTGCTATACCAGGGCGGGATTCACCCCTCCACTTT.